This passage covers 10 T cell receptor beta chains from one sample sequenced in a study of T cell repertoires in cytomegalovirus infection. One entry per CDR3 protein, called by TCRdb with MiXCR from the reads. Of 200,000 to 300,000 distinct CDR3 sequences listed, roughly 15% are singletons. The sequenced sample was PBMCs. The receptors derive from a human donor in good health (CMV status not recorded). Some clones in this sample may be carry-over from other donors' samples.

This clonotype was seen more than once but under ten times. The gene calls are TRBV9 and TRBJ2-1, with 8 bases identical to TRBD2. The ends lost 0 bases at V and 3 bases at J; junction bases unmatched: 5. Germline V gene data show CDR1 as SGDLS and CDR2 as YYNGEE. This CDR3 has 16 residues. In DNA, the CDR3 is TGTGCCAGCAGCGTAGGGGTAGCGGGGATCTACAATGAGCAGTTCTTC. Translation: CASSVGVAGIYNEQFF.

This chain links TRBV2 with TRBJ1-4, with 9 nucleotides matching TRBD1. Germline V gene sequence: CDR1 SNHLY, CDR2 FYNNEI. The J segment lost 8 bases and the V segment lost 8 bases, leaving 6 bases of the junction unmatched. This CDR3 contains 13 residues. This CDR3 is CASGRDRDEKLFF. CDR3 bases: TGTGCCAGCGGCCGGGACAGGGACGAAAAACTGTTTTTT. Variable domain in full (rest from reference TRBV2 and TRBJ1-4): EPEVTQTPSHQVTQMGQEVILRCVPISNHLYFYWYRQILGQKVEFLVSFYNNEISEKSEIFDDQFSVERPDGSNFTLKIRSTKLEDSAMYFCASGRDRDEKLFFGSGTQLSVL.

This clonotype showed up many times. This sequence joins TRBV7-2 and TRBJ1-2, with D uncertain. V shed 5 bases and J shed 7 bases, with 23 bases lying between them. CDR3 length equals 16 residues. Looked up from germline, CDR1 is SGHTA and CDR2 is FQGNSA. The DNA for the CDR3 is TGTGCCAGCAGCCCCCTTGGGTGGCAGGAGGGTCGTGGCTACACCTTC. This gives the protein CASSPLGWQEGRGYTF.

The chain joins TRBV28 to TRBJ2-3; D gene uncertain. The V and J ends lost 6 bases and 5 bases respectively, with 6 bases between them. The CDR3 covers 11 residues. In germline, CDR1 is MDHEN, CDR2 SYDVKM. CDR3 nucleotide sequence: TGTGCCAGCAGGGGTGAAGATACGCAGTATTTT. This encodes CASRGEDTQYF.

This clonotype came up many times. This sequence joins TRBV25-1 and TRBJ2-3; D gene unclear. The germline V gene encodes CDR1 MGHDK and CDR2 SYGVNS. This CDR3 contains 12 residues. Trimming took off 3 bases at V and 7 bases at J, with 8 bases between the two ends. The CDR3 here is CASSELENTQYF. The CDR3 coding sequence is TGTGCCAGCAGTGAGCTCGAGAATACGCAGTATTTT. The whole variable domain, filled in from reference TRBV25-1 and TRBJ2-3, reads EADIYQTPRYLVIGTGKKITLECSQTMGHDKMYWYQQDPGMELHLIHYSYGVNSTEKGDLSSESTVSRIRTEHFPLTLESARPSHTSQYLCASSELENTQYFGPGTRLTVL.

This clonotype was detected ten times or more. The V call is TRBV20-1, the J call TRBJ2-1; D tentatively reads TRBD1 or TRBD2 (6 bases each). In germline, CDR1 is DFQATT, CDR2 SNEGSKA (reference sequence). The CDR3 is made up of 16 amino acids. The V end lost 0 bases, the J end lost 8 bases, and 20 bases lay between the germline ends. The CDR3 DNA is TGCAGTGCTAGAGATCCAACAAGGGGGGCGCTACATGAGCAGTTCTTC. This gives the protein CSARDPTRGALHEQFF.

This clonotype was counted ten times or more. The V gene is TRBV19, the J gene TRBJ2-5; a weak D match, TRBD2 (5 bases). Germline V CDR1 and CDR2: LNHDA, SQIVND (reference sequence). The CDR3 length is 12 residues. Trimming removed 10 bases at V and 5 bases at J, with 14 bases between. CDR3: CATSGGWETQYF. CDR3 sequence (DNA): TGTGCCACCAGCGGAGGTTGGGAGACCCAGTACTTC.

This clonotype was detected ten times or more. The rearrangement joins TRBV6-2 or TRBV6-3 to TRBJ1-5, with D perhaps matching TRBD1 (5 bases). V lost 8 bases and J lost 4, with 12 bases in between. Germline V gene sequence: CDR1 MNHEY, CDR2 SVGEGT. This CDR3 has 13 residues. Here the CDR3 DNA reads TGTGCCAGCCGAGGGGCGCAAAATCAGCCCCAGCATTTT. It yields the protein CASRGAQNQPQHF.

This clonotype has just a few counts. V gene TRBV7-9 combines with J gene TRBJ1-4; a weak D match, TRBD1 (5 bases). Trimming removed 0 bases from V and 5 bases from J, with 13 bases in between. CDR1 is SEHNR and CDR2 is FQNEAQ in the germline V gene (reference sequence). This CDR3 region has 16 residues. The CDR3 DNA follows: TGTGCCAGCAGCTTAGCGTCGGGACTGTCGAATGAAAAACTGTTTTTT. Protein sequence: CASSLASGLSNEKLFF.

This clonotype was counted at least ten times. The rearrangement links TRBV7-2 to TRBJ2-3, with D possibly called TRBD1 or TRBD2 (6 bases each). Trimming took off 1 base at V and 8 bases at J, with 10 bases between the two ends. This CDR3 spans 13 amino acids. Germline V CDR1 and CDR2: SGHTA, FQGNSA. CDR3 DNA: TGTGCCAGCAGCTTAGTAGGGGGGATTACGCAGTATTTT. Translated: CASSLVGGITQYF.